This T cell receptor beta chain was sequenced in a study of vaccination effects on CD4 cells after COVID-19. Study results and caveats: Pronounced clonal contraction occurred in clones induced by infection and by vaccine late after vaccination. Convalescent patients were few in the study, and early post-infection timepoints were absent.

Sequencing was preceded by expansion of antigen-specific CD4+ T cells with viral peptide pools in the ViraFEST assay. Culture proceeded for approximately 10 days, and CD4+ T cells were then isolated. None of the vaccinated had previously contracted SARS-CoV-2, and their nucleocapsid antibodies tested negative. Wells of roughly 1.9 million PBMC each were grown with about 9.5 IU/ml IL-2 and around 10 ug/ml peptides. Germline V gives CDR1 MNHEY, CDR2 SMNVEV (reference sequence). The junction had 7 bases not matched to a gene; V was cut back by 6 bases and J by 1 base. The CDR3 is made up of 16 amino acids. Note on this clone: Its antigen is unidentified.

TCRdb's copy holds only in-frame clones and misses some; the assay was immunoSEQ multiplex PCR. The sample shows 55,000 to 80,000 clones, under 90% of them seen only once. The V and J genes are TRBV27 and TRBJ2-2; TRBD1 matches at 8 bases. Sequenced material: CD4+ T cells from PBMCs cultured with SARS-CoV-2 spike peptides, taken before COVID-19 vaccination. The receptor's source is a human donor who received a COVID-19 vaccine. The CDR3 sequence: CASRRQGAMNTGELFF. CDR3 nucleotides: TGTGCCAGCAGGAGGCAGGGGGCGATGAACACCGGGGAGCTGTTTTTT.